The sequence of this T cell receptor (beta chain) was determined in a study of monozygotic twins with inflammatory bowel disease. Study conclusions and caveats: Support was lacking for any single strong IBD-associated signal or clonotype. Patients got different immunosuppressive treatments, which may have made their repertoires more variable. Subtypes among T cells remained indistinguishable.

The CDR3 has 17 residues. Germline CDR1 and CDR2: SGHTA and FQGNSA. The unique tags termed UMIs, each holding a 6-nucleotide sample barcode, were added by means of template switching. TCRdb reprocessed the 5' RACE reads and keeps a single row for each CDR3 protein, giving no DNA. Here the sample table reports approximately 150,000 distinct CDR3 sequences. A remark on this clonotype: Its antigen is not known.

The gene calls are TRBV7-2 and TRBJ2-3; TCRdb designates TRBD2, a call that cannot be tested without DNA. The sequencing sample was made of blood. This clonotype originated in a human donor with ulcerative colitis or Crohn's disease, or a healthy co-twin of an affected twin (not recorded which). The CDR3 region is CASSYRSGSGGADTQYF.